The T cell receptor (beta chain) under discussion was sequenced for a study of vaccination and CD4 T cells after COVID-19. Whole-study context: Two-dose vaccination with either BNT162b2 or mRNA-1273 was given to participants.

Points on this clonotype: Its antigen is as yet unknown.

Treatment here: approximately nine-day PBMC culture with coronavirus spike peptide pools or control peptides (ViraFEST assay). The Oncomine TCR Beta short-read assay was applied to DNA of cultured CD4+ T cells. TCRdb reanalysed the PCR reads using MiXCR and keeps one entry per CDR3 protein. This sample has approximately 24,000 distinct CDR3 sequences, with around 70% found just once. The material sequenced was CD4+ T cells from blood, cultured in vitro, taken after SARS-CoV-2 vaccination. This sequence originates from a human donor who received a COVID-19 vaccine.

This chain's CDR3 is CASSSSGQYGYTF. The CDR3 coding sequence is TGTGCCAGCAGCTCATCGGGACAGTATGGCTACACCTTC. The J gene is TRBJ1-2, the V gene TRBV7-9, with 7 bases identical to TRBD1. Germline assignment: CDR1 SEHNR and CDR2 FQNEAQ (reference sequence). The junction had 4 bases not matched to a gene; V was cut back by 4 bases and J by 5 bases. The CDR3 extends over 13 amino acids. Using reference TRBV7-9 and TRBJ1-2 for the parts outside the CDR3, the full variable domain is DTGVSQNPRHKITKRGQNVTFRCDPISEHNRLYWYRQTLGQGPEFLTYFQNEAQLEKSRLLSDRFSAERPKGSFSTLEIQRTEQGDSAMYLCASSSSGQYGYTFGSGTRLTVV.